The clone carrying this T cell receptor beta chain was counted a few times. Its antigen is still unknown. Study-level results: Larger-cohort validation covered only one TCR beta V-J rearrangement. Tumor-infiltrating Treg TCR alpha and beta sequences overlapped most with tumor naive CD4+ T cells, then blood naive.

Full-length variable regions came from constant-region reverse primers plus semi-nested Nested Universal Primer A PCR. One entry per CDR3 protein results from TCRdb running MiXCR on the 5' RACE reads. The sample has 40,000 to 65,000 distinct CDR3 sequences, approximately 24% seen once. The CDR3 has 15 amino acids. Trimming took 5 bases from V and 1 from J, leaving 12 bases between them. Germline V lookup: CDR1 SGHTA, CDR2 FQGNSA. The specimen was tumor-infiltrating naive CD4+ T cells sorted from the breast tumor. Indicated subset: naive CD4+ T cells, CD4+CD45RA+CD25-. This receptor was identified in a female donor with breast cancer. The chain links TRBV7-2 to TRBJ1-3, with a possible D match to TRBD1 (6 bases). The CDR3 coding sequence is TGTGCCAGCAGCAAAACAGGGCAATCTGGAAACACCATATATTTT. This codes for CASSKTGQSGNTIYF.